This entry features one TCR beta chain sequence. The sample has other DNA sequences that encode this CDR3 too. Germline values: CDR1 MNHEY, CDR2 SVGAGI. Trimming cost V 3 bases and J 7 bases, with 6 bases left between them. The CDR3 totals 11 residues. The sample is drawn from a study of blood T cell repertoires in COVID-19. Study summary: The analysed material was cDNA or gDNA that came from T cells, B-cell-depleted T cells, or PBMCs.

The method was immunoSEQ multiplex PCR; TCRdb's version includes in-frame clones alone and lacks a portion of them. The sample shows around 280,000 clones, 75% to 90% of them seen only once. This chain uses TRBV6-5 with TRBJ1-1; no clear D gene. This sequence originates from a woman aged 25 to 39 who had recovered from COVID-19. Input material: peripheral blood. The CDR3 here is CASSYLREAFF. DNA for the CDR3: TGTGCCAGCAGTTATCTTCGTGAAGCTTTCTTT.